A single sample gave rise to the 30 T cell receptor beta chains below, sequenced in a study of T cells in Graves' hyperthyroidism and ophthalmopathy. RNA transcripts served as the template for amplifying TCR beta CDR3 regions. HTBI primers were the set used in a first-round RT-PCR of the TCR CDR3. TCRdb called the multiplex PCR reads again in MiXCR, with one record for every CDR3 protein. The sample lists over 700,000 distinct CDR3 sequences, roughly a sixth occurring once. Sequenced: blood. These receptors were collected from a woman in her fifties or sixties with Graves' hyperthyroidism that later progressed to Graves' ophthalmopathy.

The gene calls are TRBV19 and TRBJ1-5; weak D call: TRBD1 (5 bases). Germline V gene lookup returns CDR1 LNHDA and CDR2 SQIVND (reference sequence). V was trimmed by 6 bases and J by 6 bases, leaving 18 bases between them. The CDR3 sequence is 15 residues long. The CDR3 sequence: CASRIYQGVSQPQHF. The CDR3 nucleotides are TGTGCCAGTAGGATCTATCAGGGCGTCAGTCAGCCCCAGCATTTT.

This clonotype was found a few times. The rearrangement joins TRBV19 to TRBJ1-1, with D unresolved. Trimming pared 5 bases from V and 5 bases from J, leaving 15 bases between. The CDR3 is 14 amino acids. Germline CDR1 reads LNHDA; CDR2 reads SQIVND (reference sequence). CDR3 amino acids: CASSDFGAITEAFF. The CDR3 bases are TGTGCCAGTAGTGACTTCGGTGCCATTACTGAAGCTTTCTTT.

The chain employs TRBV19 and TRBJ2-1; TRBD2 agrees at 14 bases. V lost 5 bases to trimming and J lost 6 bases; unmatched junction nucleotides: 6. Germline V CDR1 and CDR2: LNHDA, SQIVND (reference sequence). The CDR3 contains 16 residues. Here the CDR3 reads CASSLGTSGGLNEQFF. DNA of the CDR3: TGTGCCAGTAGTTTGGGGACTAGCGGGGGTCTCAATGAGCAGTTCTTC.

This clonotype was picked up one time. This chain uses TRBV7-6 with TRBJ1-2; the match to TRBD1 covers 9 bases. Looked up from germline, CDR1 is SGHVS and CDR2 is FNYEAQ. The CDR3 has 18 residues. The J segment lost 7 bases and the V segment lost 1 base, leaving 16 bases of the junction unmatched. In DNA form, the CDR3 reads TGTGCCAGCAGCTTAGTGACGGTGCCGGGACAGGGATTATTTGGCTACACCTTC. This gives the protein CASSLVTVPGQGLFGYTF.

This clonotype has more than one count but fewer than ten. The rearrangement joins TRBV10-2 to TRBJ1-6; TRBD1 aligns across 11 bases. Unmatched junction bases numbered 4, after V lost 0 bases and J lost 9 bases. Germline-derived CDR1 and CDR2 are WSHSY and SAAADI. The CDR3 sequence is 16 residues long. CDR3: CASSESKGTGGSPLHF. CDR3 coding DNA: TGCGCCAGCAGTGAGTCCAAGGGGACAGGGGGTTCACCCCTCCACTTT.

The chain links TRBV25-1 to TRBJ2-3, with no clear D. V dropped 1 base and J dropped 2 bases, with 13 bases sitting between them. CDR3 length equals 16 residues. CDR1 is MGHDK, CDR2 SYGVNS, per germline. DNA of the CDR3: TGTGCCAGCAGTGAATTCTCGGAGTTACTCACAGATACGCAGTATTTT. This encodes CASSEFSELLTDTQYF.

This chain joins TRBV5-1 and TRBJ2-2; 12 bases line up with TRBD2. The CDR3 totals 15 residues. With 4 bases clipped from V and 7 bases from J, the junction kept 5 bases outside the gene matches. CDR1 is SGHRS and CDR2 is YFSETQ in the germline V gene. DNA for the CDR3: TGCGCCAGCAGCCTGACTAGCGGGGGAAGCGGGGAGCTGTTTTTT. This translates into CASSLTSGGSGELFF.

The rearrangement links TRBV19 to TRBJ2-1, with D perhaps TRBD1 or TRBD2 (6 bases each). V lost 5 bases, J lost 2 bases, and 22 bases lay in between. Germline CDR1 and CDR2: LNHDA and SQIVND (reference sequence). CDR3 length: 18 amino acids. The CDR3, as DNA: TGTGCCAGTAGTGAATCCCTCCGCGAGGGGGGAACCTACAATGAGCAGTTCTTC. This translates into CASSESLREGGTYNEQFF.

This clonotype was counted a few times. V usage is TRBV9 and J usage is TRBJ2-2; TRBD2 agrees at 14 bases. In germline, CDR1 is SGDLS, CDR2 YYNGEE. J was trimmed by 3 bases and V by 2 bases; bases with no gene match: 3. This CDR3 comprises 17 residues. CDR3 loop: CASSVRLAGGDTGELFF. CDR3 DNA sequence: TGTGCCAGCAGCGTCCGACTAGCGGGGGGGGACACCGGGGAGCTGTTTTTT.

This clonotype was recorded at least ten times. The rearrangement joins TRBV3-1 to TRBJ1-4; 11 nucleotides align to TRBD1. Unmatched junction bases numbered 4, after V lost 4 bases and J lost 0 bases. Per the germline V gene, CDR1 is LGHDT and CDR2 is YNNKEL (reference sequence). The CDR3 contains 17 residues. DNA for the CDR3: TGTGCCAGCAGCCCTGGACAGGGGGCAACAACTAATGAAAAACTGTTTTTT. This codes for CASSPGQGATTNEKLFF.

As concerns this clonotype: One end of the junction varies from germline; a read error may be responsible. J is TRBJ2-4 and V is TRBV5-6; TRBD1 aligns across 9 bases. Germline V gene sequence: CDR1 SGHDT, CDR2 YYEEEE. The CDR3 is 16 residues long. CDR3 amino acids: CTSSLGPGDRENIQYF. The CDR3, as DNA: TGTACCAGCAGCTTGGGACCGGGGGACAGGGAAAACATTCAGTACTTC. The whole variable domain, remainder taken from reference TRBV5-6 and TRBJ2-4, is DAGVTQSPTHLIKTRGQQVTLRCSPKSGHDTVSWYQQALGQGPQFIFQYYEEEERQRGNFPDRFSGHQFPNYSSELNVNALLLGDSALYLCTSSLGPGDRENIQYFGAGTRLSVL.

A few counts support this clonotype. The chain links TRBV2 to TRBJ2-6; the D is unclear. The CDR3 extends over 16 amino acids. CDR1 and CDR2 (germline): SNHLY, FYNNEI. V shed 5 bases and J shed 0 bases, with 11 bases lying between them. The CDR3 loop reads CASSLNGASGANVLTF. CDR3 in DNA: TGTGCCAGCAGTCTCAATGGTGCCTCTGGGGCCAACGTCCTGACTTTC.

This clonotype was recorded at least ten times. The J gene is TRBJ2-5, the V gene TRBV3-1; D remains unclear. V was shortened by 5 bases and J by 4 bases, with 11 bases between the two germline ends. The CDR3 loop spans 13 amino acids. CDR1 and CDR2 from the germline V gene are LGHDT and YNNKEL (reference sequence). The CDR3 nucleotides read TGTGCCAGCAGCTGGGCGACGGGAGAGACCCAGTACTTC. Amino acid sequence: CASSWATGETQYF.

The chain employs TRBV4-1 and TRBJ2-3; 10 nucleotides line up with TRBD1. The CDR3 is made up of 14 amino acids. V gave up 5 bases and J gave up 7 bases; unmatched junction bases: 6. In germline, CDR1 is MGHRA, CDR2 YSYEKL. CDR3 sequence: CASSWGQGQNTQYF. The CDR3, as DNA: TGCGCCAGCAGCTGGGGACAGGGGCAGAATACGCAGTATTTT.

This clonotype has ten or more counts. This chain links TRBV6-1 with TRBJ2-3; D uncertain. The V end lost 6 bases, the J end lost 2 bases, and 12 bases lay between the germline ends. Germline lookup yields CDR1 MNHNS and CDR2 SASEGT. The CDR3 runs 14 residues. CDR3 region: CASRLPGHTDTQYF. CDR3 in DNA: TGTGCCAGCAGGCTACCGGGCCACACAGATACGCAGTATTTT.

The sample holds many counts of this clonotype. The gene calls are TRBV12-3 or TRBV12-4 and TRBJ2-7; TRBD1 aligns across 8 bases. The CDR3 consists of 14 residues. The trim removed 5 bases at V and 7 bases at J, leaving 10 bases unmatched. Here the CDR3 DNA reads TGTGCCAGCAGTCCCATAAGGACAGGGTGGGAGCAGTACTTC. Amino acid sequence: CASSPIRTGWEQYF.

In this sample, this clonotype turned up a few times. The chain carries TRBV5-8 and TRBJ2-2; D assignment may be TRBD1 or TRBD2 (5 bases each). Deletions cut 4 bases from V and 1 base from J, with 11 bases between. Per the germline V gene, CDR1 is SGHTS and CDR2 is YDEGEE. This CDR3 has 15 amino acids. CDR3: CASSRWGRNTGELFF. The CDR3 DNA follows: TGTGCCAGCAGCCGCTGGGGACGGAACACCGGGGAGCTGTTTTTT.

The gene calls are TRBV7-9 and TRBJ1-4, with no clear D. V lost 4 bases to trimming and J lost 4 bases, with 13 bases between them. The CDR3 consists of 15 residues. From germline, CDR1 is SEHNR and CDR2 FQNEAQ (reference sequence). This chain's CDR3 is CASSSERTVNEKLFF. The CDR3 coding sequence is TGTGCCAGCAGCTCCGAGAGGACGGTTAATGAAAAACTGTTTTTT.

The chain links TRBV16 to TRBJ2-3, with D possibly TRBD1 on 5 matching bases. Per germline, CDR1 KGHSY and CDR2 FQNENV. V was pared by 6 bases and J by 0 bases, with 19 bases between. This CDR3 has 17 residues. This CDR3 is CASSPHTGRVSTDTQYF. In DNA, the CDR3 is TGTGCCAGCAGTCCCCATACAGGACGCGTGAGCACAGATACGCAGTATTTT.

This clonotype was counted a few times. The chain couples TRBV24-1 to TRBJ1-4; 9 bases fit TRBD1. This CDR3 comprises 15 residues. Germline V CDR1 and CDR2: KGHDR, SFDVKD. With V trimmed by 3 bases and J by 7 bases, 5 bases remained unmatched. The CDR3 nucleotides read TGTGCCACCAGTGATCCGGGACAGGGTAGTGAAAAACTGTTTTTT. Residues: CATSDPGQGSEKLFF.

V usage is TRBV4-1 and J usage is TRBJ1-5, with D perhaps matching TRBD1 (6 bases). V lost 0 bases and J 3 bases, leaving 12 bases between the germline ends. Germline V gene data show CDR1 as MGHRA and CDR2 as YSYEKL. The CDR3 sequence is 16 residues long. DNA for the CDR3: TGCGCCAGCAGCCAAGATTCGGGGGCCACCAATCAGCCCCAGCATTTT. Protein sequence: CASSQDSGATNQPQHF.

The V gene is TRBV9, the J gene TRBJ2-6, with D uncertain. CDR1 and CDR2 (germline): SGDLS, YYNGEE. The CDR3 sequence is 15 residues long. V lost 0 bases and J 3 bases, leaving 7 bases between the germline ends. This CDR3 is CASSVGGLGANVLTF. CDR3 coding DNA: TGTGCCAGCAGCGTAGGTGGGCTTGGGGCCAACGTCCTGACTTTC.

This clonotype has more than one count but fewer than ten. The chain has TRBV5-4 and TRBJ2-1; no firm D call. The CDR3 loop spans 14 amino acids. V lost 1 base and J lost 9, with 14 bases in between. Germline lookup yields CDR1 SGHNT and CDR2 YYREEE (reference sequence). CDR3 sequence (DNA): TGTGCCAGCAGCTTGTGGGCAGGTGGTGCTGAGCAGTTCTTC. It codes for CASSLWAGGAEQFF.

This clonotype was recorded many times. The chain is built from TRBV5-1 and TRBJ1-1; TRBD1 matches at 9 bases. Germline trimming cut 2 bases from V and 0 bases from J; bases unmatched to any gene: 8. The CDR3 length is 17 residues. CDR1 and CDR2 from the germline V gene are SGHRS and YFSETQ. The CDR3 sequence: CASSLRGTGFMNTEAFF. The DNA of the CDR3 is TGCGCCAGCAGCTTACGGGGGACAGGGTTCATGAACACTGAAGCTTTCTTT.

This clonotype was seen only a few times. The CDR3: CASSPGRGRLAGENIQYF. In DNA, the CDR3 is TGTGCCAGCAGCCCAGGTCGGGGCCGACTAGCGGGGGAAAACATTCAGTACTTC. The chain uses TRBV11-2 and TRBJ2-4; 12 bases line up with TRBD2. With 5 bases clipped from V and 5 bases from J, the junction kept 13 bases outside the gene matches. The CDR3 consists of 18 residues. Germline V lookup: CDR1 SGHAT, CDR2 FQNNGV.

This clonotype was found many times. The chain carries TRBV3-1 and TRBJ2-1; D may be TRBD1 (6 bases). Deletions cut 5 bases from V and 0 bases from J, with 11 bases between. The CDR3 is made up of 15 amino acids. Looked up from germline, CDR1 is LGHDT and CDR2 is YNNKEL (reference sequence). CDR3 in DNA: TGTGCCAGCAGCTTGACGGACAGCTCCTACAATGAGCAGTTCTTC. It encodes CASSLTDSSYNEQFF.

This clonotype came up a few times. The rearrangement links TRBV3-1 to TRBJ1-6; weak D call: TRBD1 (5 bases). The CDR3 has 15 residues. Per the germline V gene, CDR1 is LGHDT and CDR2 is YNNKEL (reference sequence). Trimming removed 2 bases from V and 8 bases from J, with 13 bases in between. The CDR3 reads CASSQPYGADSPLHF. The CDR3 DNA follows: TGTGCCAGCAGCCAACCTTATGGGGCTGATTCACCCCTCCACTTT.

This clonotype showed up just a few times. V is TRBV12-3 or TRBV12-4 and J is TRBJ2-1, with 8 bases aligning to TRBD2. V was pared by 9 bases and J by 6 bases, with 13 bases of the junction left unmatched. This CDR3 has 15 amino acids. The CDR3 sequence: CASSTGGPGPNEQFF. The DNA of the CDR3 is TGTGCCAGTTCCACGGGGGGGCCAGGGCCCAATGAGCAGTTCTTC.

This clonotype has only a few counts. This chain joins TRBV5-1 and TRBJ2-4, with a possible D match to TRBD1 (6 bases). The CDR3 is 16 residues long. V lost 0 bases to trimming and J lost 3 bases, with 13 bases between them. Germline V gene data show CDR1 as SGHRS and CDR2 as YFSETQ. The CDR3 sequence is CASSLVAGVDKNIQYF. The CDR3 DNA follows: TGCGCCAGCAGCTTGGTGGCAGGGGTGGACAAAAACATTCAGTACTTC.

The chain employs TRBV7-6 and TRBJ2-5, with D maybe TRBD2 (7 bases). V lost 5 bases to trimming and J lost 4 bases, with 14 bases between them. From germline, CDR1 is SGHVS and CDR2 FNYEAQ. The CDR3 length is 14 residues. The CDR3, as DNA: TGTGCCAGCAGCGGGGGGGCGTTAGGAGAGACCCAGTACTTC. This gives the protein CASSGGALGETQYF.